This is a list of T cell receptor beta chains from one sample in a study of blood T cell repertoires in COVID-19. Profiling relied on immunoSEQ multiplex PCR, and the TCRdb table lists in-frame clones only, not all of them. Of fewer than 200,000 clones listed, about four fifths were seen once; the top ten hold more than 3%. Sample: PBMCs or T cells enriched from blood (not recorded which). The receptors were sampled from a young woman who had been exposed to COVID-19. CDR3s include the opening cysteine and the closing phenylalanine or tryptophan. The order of the fields is J gene, D gene, V gene, CDR3 length, clone size, CDR3 DNA, CDR3 protein. D genes are given only for firm matches. Not every row has a clone size; where given, it reads once, few, many or a size class.

TRBJ2-2	NA	TRBV5-6	14	NA	TGTGCCAGCAGCTTGGTGAGGGGGACCGGGGAGCTGTTTTTT	CASSLVRGTGELFF
TRBJ2-1	TRBD2	TRBV4-1	17	NA	TGCGCCAGCAGCCAAGATGGGCTAGCGGGGAGAAGTGTTGAGCAGTTCTTC	CASSQDGLAGRSVEQFF
TRBJ2-1	TRBD2	TRBV9	18	few	TGTGCCAGCAGCGTAGTGCCTACGGCGGGGGGTCCCTACAATGAGCAGTTCTTC	CASSVVPTAGGPYNEQFF
TRBJ1-6	NA	TRBV3-1/TRBV3-2	13	NA	TGTGCCAGCAGCCAAGCCGCGAATTCACCCCTCCACTTT	CASSQAANSPLHF
TRBJ1-6	TRBD1	TRBV5-1	17	NA	TGCGCCAGCAGCCCGGACAGGGATGGTTCATATAATTCACCCCTCCACTTT	CASSPDRDGSYNSPLHF
TRBJ2-2	TRBD1	TRBV11-3	15	NA	TGTGCCAGCAGCCTGGGACAGAGAAACACCGGGGAGCTGTTTTTT	CASSLGQRNTGELFF
TRBJ2-3	TRBD2	TRBV10-1	14	NA	TGCGCCAGCAGTGATGGCGGGGGGGCGGATACGCAGTATTTT	CASSDGGGADTQYF
TRBJ1-1	TRBD1	TRBV11-2	14	NA	TGTGCCAGCAGCCCACAGGGGGTGAACACTGAAGCTTTCTTT	CASSPQGVNTEAFF
TRBJ2-1	TRBD2	TRBV7-9	14	NA	TGTGCCAGCAGCATTGGACTAGCCTACAATGAGCAGTTCTTC	CASSIGLAYNEQFF
TRBJ1-1	NA	TRBV10-1	15	NA	TGCGCCAGCAGTGAGTCCAGGGTGTTATACACTGAAGCTTTCTTT	CASSESRVLYTEAFF
TRBJ2-5	NA	TRBV5-6	16	NA	TGTGCCAGCAGCCACGGGGGTGGCAGGGTGGAAGAGACCCAGTACTTC	CASSHGGGRVEETQYF
TRBJ1-5	NA	TRBV5-1	14	once	TGCGCCAGCAGCTTTTTAGGGGGCAATCAGCCCCAGCATTTT	CASSFLGGNQPQHF
TRBJ1-1	NA	TRBV11-3	13	NA	TGTGCCAGCTCCCGGGGGATAGGGACTGAAGCTTTCTTT	CASSRGIGTEAFF